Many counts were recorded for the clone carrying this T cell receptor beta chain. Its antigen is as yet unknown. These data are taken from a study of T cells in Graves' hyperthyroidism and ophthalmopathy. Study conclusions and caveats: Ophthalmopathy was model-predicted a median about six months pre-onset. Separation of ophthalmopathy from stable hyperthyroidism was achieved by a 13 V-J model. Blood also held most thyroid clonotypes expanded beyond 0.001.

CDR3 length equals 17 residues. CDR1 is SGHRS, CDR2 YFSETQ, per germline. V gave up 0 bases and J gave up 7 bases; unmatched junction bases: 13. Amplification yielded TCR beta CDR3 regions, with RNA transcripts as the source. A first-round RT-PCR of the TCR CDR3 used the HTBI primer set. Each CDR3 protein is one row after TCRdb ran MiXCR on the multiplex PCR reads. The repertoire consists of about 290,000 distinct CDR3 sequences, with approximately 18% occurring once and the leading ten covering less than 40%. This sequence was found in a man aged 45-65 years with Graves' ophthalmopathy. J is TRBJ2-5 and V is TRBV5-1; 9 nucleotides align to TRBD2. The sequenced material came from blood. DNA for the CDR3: TGCGCCAGCAGCTTGGCAGGTAGCGGGAGTGTGAGCGGGACCCAGTACTTC. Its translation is CASSLAGSGSVSGTQYF.